The rows below give T cell receptor beta chains drawn from one sample of a study of cytomegalovirus exposure and HLA in healthy donors. Repertoires were generated with immunoSEQ multiplex PCR, while TCRdb's copy carries only in-frame clones and drops some. The table lists 150,000 or so clones, approximately 86% of them singletons, with 2% to 2.5% in the top ten. Sequenced sample: PBMCs. Receptors were obtained from a human donor in good health. CDR3s include the opening cysteine and the closing phenylalanine or tryptophan. A D gene is named only where the DNA matches it firmly. Clone size, where shown, is once, few, many, or a class for clones that have expanded.

CASSKKEGEKLFF	TGTGCCAGCTCTAAAAAAGAGGGAGAAAAACTGTTTTTT	TRBJ1-4	TRBV9	NA	NA
CASSPPTKYEQYF	TGTGCCAGCTCACCGCCTACTAAATACGAGCAGTACTTC	TRBJ2-7	TRBV18	NA	NA
CASKDGGGALNEQFF	TGTGCCAGCAAAGATGGCGGGGGGGCCTTGAATGAGCAGTTCTTC	TRBJ2-1	TRBV2	NA	TRBD2
CATSVDGGKAFF	TGTGCCACCAGCGTAGACGGGGGAAAAGCTTTCTTT	TRBJ1-1	TRBV15	NA	NA
CASSFRRQGSGNTIYF	TGTGCCAGCAGCTTTCGCCGACAGGGATCTGGAAACACCATATATTTT	TRBJ1-3	TRBV11-2	NA	TRBD1
CASSQLPPLFEVPNTGELFF	TGTGCCAGCAGTCAATTACCCCCTCTGTTCGAGGTGCCCAACACCGGGGAGCTGTTTTTT	TRBJ2-2	TRBV28	NA	NA
CASSLDGRGSGNTIYF	TGTGCCAGCAGCTTAGACGGCAGGGGCTCTGGAAACACCATATATTTT	TRBJ1-3	TRBV11-2	once	NA
CSVINTGGANTGELFF	TGCAGCGTTATCAATACAGGGGGCGCGAACACCGGGGAGCTGTTTTTT	TRBJ2-2	TRBV29-1	NA	TRBD1
CASSLDLNQPQHF	TGCGCCAGCAGCCTGGATCTTAATCAGCCCCAGCATTTT	TRBJ1-5	TRBV5-1	NA	NA
CASSAAGGFETQYF	TGCGCCAGCAGTGCTGCAGGGGGTTTTGAGACCCAGTACTTC	TRBJ2-5	TRBV10-1	NA	TRBD1